The table lists the clone carrying this T cell receptor (beta chain) with a count of one. Its specificity is unknown. Germline V lookup: CDR1 KGHDR, CDR2 SFDVKD. The CDR3 contains 16 residues. The V end was cut by 10 bases, the J end by 0 bases, with 18 bases between. The sample is drawn from a study of T cell responses to AZD1222 COVID-19 vaccine. Libraries were prepared by immunoSEQ multiplex PCR; TCRdb keeps only in-frame clonotypes and omits some of them. Among about 90,000 clones listed, about 90% were seen once. Study-wide results and limits: Seropositive AZD1222 recipients at baseline numbered only six or seven. The study sampled repertoires only after the peak T cell response.

J is TRBJ1-3 and V is TRBV24-1, with D perhaps TRBD1 (6 bases). This sequence originates from an adult in good health. This specimen was peripheral blood, taken on day 0 of MenACWY control vaccination. The CDR3: CATRWGGGSSGNTIYF. Here the CDR3 DNA reads TGTGCCACGCGTTGGGGGGGCGGAAGCTCTGGAAACACCATATATTTT.